This passage covers 10 T cell receptor beta chains from one sample sequenced in a study of control samples from healthy donors and cancer patients (dated by TCRdb to 2020 to 2021). The protocol used for the library was the immunoSEQ multiplex PCR assay. The source is immuneACCESS, and TCRdb retained only in-frame sequences with V and J called. Part of the clones is not carried over; for the studies checked, unresolved V genes explain less than half of this, and the remainder is unexplained. Present in this sample are some 150,000 clones, about 90% of which were seen just once. 6% to 9% of the sample belongs to the ten largest clones. The sequenced material came from blood. These receptors originate from a man aged 18 to 29 in good health.

The chain recombines TRBV28 with TRBJ2-6; tentatively, D is TRBD1 (5 bases). Germline loops: CDR1 MDHEN, CDR2 SYDVKM. This CDR3 is built from 16 residues. Between the trimmed V and J ends, which lost 5 bases and 1 base, there was a span of 12 bases. CDR3 residues: CASSGRVISGANVLTF. DNA of the CDR3: TGTGCCAGCAGTGGCAGGGTGATTTCTGGGGCCAACGTCCTGACTTTC. The entire variable domain, with the rest obtained from reference TRBV28 and TRBJ2-6, is as follows: DVKVTQSSRYLVKRTGEKVFLECVQDMDHENMFWYRQDPGLGLRLIYFSYDVKMKEKGDIPEGYSVSREKKERFSLILESASTNQTSMYLCASSGRVISGANVLTFGAGSRLTVL.

V usage is TRBV6-5 and J usage is TRBJ2-7, with 14 bases aligning to TRBD2. The V gene end was trimmed by 3 bases and the J gene end by 8 bases; junction bases not matched to a gene: 9. In germline, CDR1 is MNHEY, CDR2 SVGAGI. CDR3 length equals 16 residues. DNA of the CDR3: TGTGCCAGCAGTTATTCGGGACTAGCGGGGGACCCGAAGCAGTACTTC. It translates to CASSYSGLAGDPKQYF.

The chain has TRBV5-6 and TRBJ2-2, with D possibly being TRBD2 (6 bases). The V gene lost 6 bases and the J gene lost 4 bases, with 16 bases spanning the gap. The CDR3 runs 15 residues. Germline CDR1 reads SGHDT; CDR2 reads YYEEEE. Written as DNA, the CDR3 is TGTGCCAGCACTACTCGGAGGGTTAGCACCGGGGAGCTGTTTTTT. Translation: CASTTRRVSTGELFF.

This chain joins TRBV11-2 and TRBJ2-5, with 8 bases that match TRBD2. Per the germline V gene, CDR1 is SGHAT and CDR2 is FQNNGV. The CDR3 loop spans 14 amino acids. V lost 5 bases, J lost 5 bases, and 7 bases stayed unmatched. The CDR3 reads CASSPGLAGETQYF. CDR3 nucleotide sequence: TGTGCCAGCAGCCCAGGACTAGCAGGGGAGACCCAGTACTTC.

The V gene is TRBV5-1, the J gene TRBJ1-4; TRBD1 aligns across 12 bases. Germline CDR1 SGHRS, CDR2 YFSETQ. The CDR3 length is 16 residues. V lost 5 bases, J lost 7 bases, and 9 bases stayed unmatched. The CDR3 spells CASRGTGGVAGEKLFF. CDR3 DNA: TGCGCCAGCAGAGGGACAGGGGGCGTCGCGGGTGAAAAACTGTTTTTT.

The V and J genes are TRBV6-5 and TRBJ2-1; D is unclear. The CDR3 is made up of 14 amino acids. V was pared by 5 bases and J by 10 bases, with 18 bases between. Germline-derived CDR1 and CDR2 are MNHEY and SVGAGI. CDR3 coding DNA: TGTGCCAGCAGTCCACCCGACGGGCTTCTAGAGCAGTTCTTC. Its translation is CASSPPDGLLEQFF.

The V and J genes are TRBV12-2 and TRBJ1-2. TRBV12-2 is a pseudogene locus. The CDR3 has 13 residues. The CDR3 is CASRPGTHYGYTF. Written as DNA, the CDR3 is TGTGCAAGTCGCCCAGGGACCCACTATGGCTACACCTTC.

The gene calls are TRBV7-2 and TRBJ2-2; TRBD1 matches at 10 bases. Trimming at V came to 5 bases and at J to 0 bases, leaving 6 bases not matched to a gene. This CDR3 has 17 residues. Germline loops: CDR1 SGHTA, CDR2 FQGNSA. The CDR3 here is CASSIRQGAANTGELFF. CDR3 in DNA: TGTGCCAGCAGCATAAGACAGGGGGCCGCGAACACCGGGGAGCTGTTTTTT.

V usage is TRBV30 and J usage is TRBJ1-2, with TRBD1 matching over 9 bases. CDR1 is GTSNPN and CDR2 is SVGIG in the germline V gene (reference sequence). Trimming took 0 bases from V and 8 from J; bases not matched to a gene: 10. CDR3 size: 15 residues. The CDR3 DNA follows: TGTGCCTGGAGTGTACTACAGGGGGCGGAGGCGGGCTACACCTTC. Translated, it gives CAWSVLQGAEAGYTF.

The chain couples TRBV7-9 to TRBJ1-2; maybe TRBD1 (5 bases). This CDR3 contains 14 residues. Germline values: CDR1 SEHNR, CDR2 FQNEAQ (reference sequence). V was cut by 7 bases and J by 5 bases, with 17 bases left in between. The CDR3 here is CASNTAEQDYGYTF. CDR3 in DNA: TGTGCCAGCAACACTGCGGAACAGGATTATGGCTACACCTTC. Filled out from reference TRBV7-9 and TRBJ1-2, the complete variable domain reads DTGVSQNPRHKITKRGQNVTFRCDPISEHNRLYWYRQTLGQGPEFLTYFQNEAQLEKSRLLSDRFSAERPKGSFSTLEIQRTEQGDSAMYLCASNTAEQDYGYTFGSGTRLTVV.